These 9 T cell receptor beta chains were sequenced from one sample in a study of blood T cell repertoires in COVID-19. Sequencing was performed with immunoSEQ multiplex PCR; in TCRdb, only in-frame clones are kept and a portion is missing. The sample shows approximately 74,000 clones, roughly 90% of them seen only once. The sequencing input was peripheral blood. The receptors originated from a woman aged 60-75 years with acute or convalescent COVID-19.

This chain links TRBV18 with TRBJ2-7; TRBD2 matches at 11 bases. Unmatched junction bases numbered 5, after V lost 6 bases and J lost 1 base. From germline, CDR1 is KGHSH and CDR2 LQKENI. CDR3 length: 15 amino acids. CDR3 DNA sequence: TGTGCCAGCTCGTCGGGACTAGCGGAATCCTACGAGCAGTACGTC. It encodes CASSSGLAESYEQYV.

Written as DNA, the CDR3 is TGTGCCAGCAGCGACGGGCGGACTAGCGGGAGCGATGAGCAGTTCTTC. Its translation: CASSDGRTSGSDEQFF. The V gene is TRBV11-3, the J gene TRBJ2-1; TRBD2 aligns across 13 bases. This CDR3 spans 16 amino acids. Trimming cost V 5 bases and J 8 bases; bases outside gene matches: 9. The germline V gene has CDR1 SGHNT and CDR2 YENEEA. Full variable domain (rest looked up from reference TRBV11-3 and TRBJ2-1): EAGVVQSPRYKIIEKKQPVAFWCNPISGHNTLYWYLQNLGQGPELLIRYENEEAVDDSQLPKDRFSAERLKGVDSTLKIQPAELGDSAVYLCASSDGRTSGSDEQFFGPGTRLTVL.

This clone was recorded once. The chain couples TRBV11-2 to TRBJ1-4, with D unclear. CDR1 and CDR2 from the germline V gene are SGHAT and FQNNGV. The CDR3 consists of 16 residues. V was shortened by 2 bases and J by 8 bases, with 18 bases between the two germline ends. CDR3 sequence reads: CASSLRTAGLGEKLFF. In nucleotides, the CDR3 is TGTGCCAGCAGCTTAAGGACTGCAGGTTTAGGCGAAAAACTGTTTTTT.

The CDR3 sequence: CASRVGLGNTIYF. In DNA form, the CDR3 reads TGCGCCAGCAGAGTGGGACTTGGAAACACCATATATTTT. The chain has TRBV10-2 and TRBJ1-3; tentatively, D is TRBD1 (5 bases). Trimming removed 6 bases from V and 3 bases from J, with 9 bases in between. Germline loops: CDR1 WSHSY, CDR2 SAAADI. The length of the CDR3 is 13 residues.

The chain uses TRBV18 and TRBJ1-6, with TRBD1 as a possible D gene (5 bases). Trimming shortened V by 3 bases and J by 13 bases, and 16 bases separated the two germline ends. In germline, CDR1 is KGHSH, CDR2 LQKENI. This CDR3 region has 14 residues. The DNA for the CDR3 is TGTGCCAGCTCACCCCCGACAGCGGGCCTCCCCCTCCACTTT. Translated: CASSPPTAGLPLHF.

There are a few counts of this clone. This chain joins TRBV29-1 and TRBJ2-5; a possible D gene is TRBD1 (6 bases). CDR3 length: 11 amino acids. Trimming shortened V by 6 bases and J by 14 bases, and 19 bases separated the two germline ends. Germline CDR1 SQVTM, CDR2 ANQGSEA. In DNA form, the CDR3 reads TGCAGCGTCAAGGGCCAGGGGAGAGGCTACTTC. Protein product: CSVKGQGRGYF.

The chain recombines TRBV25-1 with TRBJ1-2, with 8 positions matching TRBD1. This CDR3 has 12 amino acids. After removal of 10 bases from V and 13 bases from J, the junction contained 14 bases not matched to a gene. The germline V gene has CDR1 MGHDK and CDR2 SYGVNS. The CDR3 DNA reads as TGTGCCATCTCAGCCTGGACAGGGTTTATCACCTTC. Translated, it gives CAISAWTGFITF.

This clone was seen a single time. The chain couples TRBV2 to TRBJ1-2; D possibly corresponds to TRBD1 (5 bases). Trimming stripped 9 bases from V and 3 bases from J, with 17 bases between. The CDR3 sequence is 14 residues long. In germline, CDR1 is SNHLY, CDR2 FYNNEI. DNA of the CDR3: TGTGCCAGTATGATTGACTCAGGGCACTATGGCTACACCTTC. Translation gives CASMIDSGHYGYTF.

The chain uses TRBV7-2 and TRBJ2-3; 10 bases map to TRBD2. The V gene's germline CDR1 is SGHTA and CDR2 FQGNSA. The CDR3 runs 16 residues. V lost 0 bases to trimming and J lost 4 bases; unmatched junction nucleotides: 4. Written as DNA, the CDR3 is TGTGCCAGCAGCTTAGCGGGACTAGCGAAGGCAGATACGCAGTATTTT. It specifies CASSLAGLAKADTQYF.